This is a list of T cell receptor beta chains from one sample in a study of blood T cell repertoires in COVID-19. Produced via immunoSEQ multiplex PCR; TCRdb's table is partial and in-frame only. The table lists approximately 240,000 clones, around four fifths of them singletons. The sequenced material came from peripheral blood. Source of these receptors: a middle-aged woman with active or convalescent COVID-19. Both conserved end residues are part of each CDR3. D genes are given only for firm matches.

TRBJ1-6,TRBV10-3,-,CAISESRAGLRSPLHF
TRBJ1-4,TRBV2,-,CASSEGQGGDLDEKLFF
TRBJ1-2,TRBV12-3/TRBV12-4,TRBD1,CASRLTDRAATF
TRBJ2-7,TRBV11-2,TRBD2,CATFGGGSYEQYF
TRBJ1-1,TRBV3-1/TRBV3-2,-,CASSQGTGKMNTEAFF
TRBJ1-5,TRBV5-5,TRBD1,CASSLRGRAGQPQHF
TRBJ2-7,TRBV3-1/TRBV3-2,-,CASSTTRGSSYEQYF
TRBJ2-3,TRBV2,TRBD2,CASSELGLALTDTQYF
TRBJ1-2,TRBV7-9,TRBD1,CASSLSGQGIGGYTF
TRBJ2-5,TRBV9,-,CASSSQAGQAGETQYF
TRBJ1-5,TRBV9,-,CASSLQGYQPQHF
TRBJ2-5,TRBV30,TRBD2,CAWSGPAGVSETQYF
TRBJ2-7,TRBV6-1,TRBD2,CASSESSGGVYEQYF
TRBJ1-4,TRBV10-3,-,CATRRDNFSNEKLFF
TRBJ2-7,TRBV3-1/TRBV3-2,-,CASSQQWQGTYEQYF
TRBJ1-2,TRBV11-2,TRBD1,CASSLGTGQDYGYTF
TRBJ1-2,TRBV2,TRBD1,CASRDRDRYGYTF
TRBJ2-7,TRBV19,TRBD2,CASSMGTSGAIVEQYF
TRBJ1-1,TRBV6-5,-,CASSYQLHTEAFF
TRBJ1-6,TRBV19,-,CASSISDSWDSPLHF
TRBJ2-1,TRBV29-1,TRBD2,CSVVPTGGEQFF
TRBJ1-5,TRBV24-1,-,CATSDLSRDQPQHF
TRBJ1-5,TRBV29-1,-,CSVTMGGNQPQHF
TRBJ1-2,TRBV5-5,TRBD1,CASSSGTGGLNYGYTF
TRBJ2-5,TRBV19,TRBD1,CASKEGQGRLKETQYF
TRBJ2-5,TRBV7-9,-,CASSSREGGQETQYF
TRBJ1-5,TRBV28,TRBD1,CASSLRDSHSNQPQHF
TRBJ1-1,TRBV10-3,-,CAISEQTEAFF
TRBJ2-7,TRBV19,-,CASSSRGLGEQYF
TRBJ1-1,TRBV12-3/TRBV12-4,TRBD1,CASSPGQGAWAFF
TRBJ1-2,TRBV5-1,-,CASSETGDYGYTF
TRBJ1-2,TRBV5-1,TRBD1,CASSPGQGLYGYTF
TRBJ2-2,TRBV9,TRBD2,CASSVGGSGGRTGELFF
TRBJ2-3,TRBV18,TRBD1,CASSPLPGQGADTQYF
TRBJ1-1,TRBV11-2,-,CASSPQTVNTEAFF
TRBJ1-2,TRBV4-1,-,CASSEIGGKNYGYTF
TRBJ1-1,TRBV7-9,-,CASSLEEPTEAFF
TRBJ1-2,TRBV11-2,-,CASSLDLGGGIYGYTF
TRBJ2-5,TRBV19,-,CASSPDKQETQYF
TRBJ1-1,TRBV7-2,-,CASSLRGGMNTEAFF
TRBJ2-1,TRBV2,-,CASREIGEQFF
TRBJ1-5,TRBV6-2/TRBV6-3,-,CASTPGQGNQPQHF
TRBJ2-1,TRBV6-5,-,CASVVRRTNNEQFF
TRBJ1-1,TRBV29-1,TRBD1,CSARDRPLNTEAFF